Sequencing of this T cell receptor beta chain was carried out in a study of cytomegalovirus exposure and HLA in healthy donors. Study context: A prior analysis found 117 million unique TCR beta sequences from around 180 million T cells.

The study ran its PCR with 60 Vbeta and 13 Jbeta primers. Sequencing used immunoSEQ multiplex PCR; TCRdb keeps in-frame clones, though not all of them. Counted here are some 170,000 clones, about two thirds occurring once; the ten biggest clones make up about 2.7%. With respect to this clone: The antigen is undetermined.

The study's findings and limits: The authors later found HLA-associated TCR beta chains more clonally expanded than equally common others.

The length of the CDR3 is 16 residues. V was pared by 3 bases and J by 0 bases, with 12 bases between. Germline values: CDR1 MDHEN, CDR2 SYDVKM. The chain uses TRBV28 and TRBJ1-5; D is unresolved. The sequenced sample consisted of PBMCs. This TCR was sampled from a woman younger than 45 in good health and CMV-seronegative. The CDR3: CASSFSRPYSNQPQHF. As DNA, the CDR3 is TGTGCCAGCAGTTTTTCCAGGCCGTATAGCAATCAGCCCCAGCATTTT.